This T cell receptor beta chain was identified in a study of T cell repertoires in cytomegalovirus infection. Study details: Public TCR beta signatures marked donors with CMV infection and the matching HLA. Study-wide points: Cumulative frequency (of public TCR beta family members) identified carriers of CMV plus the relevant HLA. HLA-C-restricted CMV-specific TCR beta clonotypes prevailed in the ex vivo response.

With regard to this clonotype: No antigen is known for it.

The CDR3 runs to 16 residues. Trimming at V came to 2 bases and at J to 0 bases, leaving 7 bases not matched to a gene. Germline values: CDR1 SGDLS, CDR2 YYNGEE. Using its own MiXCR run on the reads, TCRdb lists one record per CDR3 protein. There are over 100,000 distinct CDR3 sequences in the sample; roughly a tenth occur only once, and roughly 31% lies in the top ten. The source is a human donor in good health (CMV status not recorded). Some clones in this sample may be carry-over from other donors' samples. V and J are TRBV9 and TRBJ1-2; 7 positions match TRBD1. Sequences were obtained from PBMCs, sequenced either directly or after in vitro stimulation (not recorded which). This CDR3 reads CASSVFDRVSNYGYTF. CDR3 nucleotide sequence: TGTGCCAGCAGCGTCTTTGACAGGGTATCTAACTATGGCTACACCTTC.